These T cell receptor beta chains were read from a single sample in a study of T cell responses to AZD1222 COVID-19 vaccine. Here immunoSEQ multiplex PCR was the method, and the copy in TCRdb shows in-frame clones only, minus some. The sample shows roughly 190,000 clones, 85% to 95% of them seen only once. This specimen consisted of peripheral blood, obtained 28 days after the second dose of the MenACWY control vaccine. The receptors stem from an adult who received the MenACWY meningococcal vaccine as a control. CDR3s include the opening cysteine and the closing phenylalanine or tryptophan. A D gene is named only where the DNA matches it firmly. Clone sizes are given selectively: once, few, many, or a class where the clone is expanded.

>TRBV3-1/TRBV3-2|TRBJ2-5|NA|TRBD1
CASSPPRVGGMETQYF
TGTGCCAGCAGCCCACCCCGCGTAGGGGGCATGGAGACCCAGTACTTC
>TRBV3-1/TRBV3-2|TRBJ1-4|NA|NA
CASSRPGLPEKLFF
TGTGCCAGCAGCCGACCGGGACTTCCTGAAAAACTGTTTTTT
>TRBV9|TRBJ2-7|once|NA
CASSVGALSYEQYF
TGTGCCAGCAGCGTAGGGGCCCTCTCCTACGAGCAGTACTTC
>TRBV10-1|TRBJ1-1|NA|NA
CASSEAQSNTEAFF
TGCGCCAGCAGTGAGGCCCAGTCGAACACTGAAGCTTTCTTT
>TRBV6-5|TRBJ1-3|once|NA
CASSHQAGNTIYF
TGTGCCAGCAGCCACCAGGCTGGAAACACCATATATTTT
>TRBV19|TRBJ1-5|NA|NA
CASSTAFAQPQHF
TGTGCCAGTAGCACCGCCTTCGCGCAGCCCCAGCATTTT
>TRBV6-5|TRBJ1-2|NA|TRBD1
CASSPRGTGGYGYTF
TGTGCCAGCAGCCCCCGGGGGACAGGGGGCTACGGCTACACCTTC
>TRBV6-5|TRBJ1-2|NA|TRBD1
CASSLEGQGDGYTF
TGTGCCAGCAGTCTTGAGGGACAGGGGGATGGCTACACCTTC
>TRBV5-6|TRBJ2-4|NA|NA
CASTKGYSAIQYF
TGTGCCAGCACCAAGGGTTACTCGGCCATTCAGTACTTC
>TRBV30|TRBJ2-7|NA|NA
CAWSAGGYEQYF
TGTGCCTGGAGCGCCGGTGGGTACGAGCAGTACTTC
>TRBV11-2|TRBJ2-2|NA|TRBD2
CASSLAGTSGRVTGELFF
TGTGCCAGCAGCTTAGCGGGGACTAGCGGGAGAGTCACCGGGGAGCTGTTTTTT
>TRBV9|TRBJ2-7|NA|TRBD1
CASSVGTGGSYEQYF
TGTGCCAGCAGCGTGGGGACAGGGGGCTCCTACGAGCAGTACTTC
>TRBV5-1|TRBJ1-1|NA|TRBD1
CASSLRTGGTEAFF
TGCGCCAGCAGCCTTCGGACAGGGGGCACTGAAGCTTTCTTT
>TRBV28|TRBJ1-4|once|TRBD1
CAAARGLEKLFF
TGTGCCGCGGCAAGGGGGCTTGAAAAACTGTTTTTT
>TRBV29-1|TRBJ2-7|NA|TRBD1
CSANRGRGEQYF
TGCAGCGCAAACAGGGGGCGGGGCGAGCAGTACTTC
>TRBV18|TRBJ1-4|NA|NA
CASSPSQGEKLFF
TGTGCCAGCTCACCGTCGCAAGGAGAAAAACTGTTTTTT
>TRBV6-2/TRBV6-3|TRBJ2-5|NA|NA
CASSYRSGGGETQYF
TGTGCCAGCAGTTACCGGAGCGGTGGGGGGGAGACCCAGTACTTC
>TRBV11-3|TRBJ2-7|NA|NA
CASSTGNNDPYEQYF
TGTGCCAGCAGCACCGGGAACAATGATCCCTACGAGCAGTACTTC
>TRBV5-4|TRBJ1-5|NA|NA
CASSTGSNQPQHF
TGTGCCAGCAGCACAGGTAGCAATCAGCCCCAGCATTTT
>TRBV30|TRBJ2-5|NA|NA
CAWSVDRETQYF
TGTGCCTGGAGTGTTGACAGAGAGACCCAGTACTTC
>TRBV28|TRBJ2-3|NA|NA
CASSSEIDTQYF
TGTGCCAGCAGTTCTGAGATAGATACGCAGTATTTT
>TRBV27|TRBJ2-7|NA|TRBD2
CASSYLGGSGSRGEQYF
TGTGCCAGCAGTTACCTCGGGGGTAGCGGGAGTCGGGGCGAGCAGTACTTC
>TRBV7-9|TRBJ2-7|NA|NA
CASSLTRGYDEQYF
TGTGCCAGCAGCTTGACTAGAGGATATGACGAGCAGTACTTC
>TRBV28|TRBJ1-2|NA|NA
CASSFQGNYGYTF
TGTGCCAGCAGTTTCCAGGGTAACTATGGCTACACCTTC
>TRBV9|TRBJ2-7|NA|TRBD1
CASSVGGSTGTYEQYF
TGTGCCAGCAGCGTAGGGGGTTCGACAGGGACCTACGAGCAGTACTTC
>TRBV27|TRBJ1-1|NA|NA
CASSKGREAFF
TGTGCCAGCAGTAAGGGCAGAGAAGCTTTTTTT
>TRBV5-1|TRBJ2-7|NA|NA
CASSLDLRAIYEQYF
TGCGCCAGCAGCTTGGACCTGCGGGCCATCTACGAGCAGTACTTC
>TRBV7-8|TRBJ2-1|NA|NA
CASSLAVITTGNNEQFF
TGTGCCAGCAGCTTAGCCGTCATAACTACAGGGAACAATGAGCAGTTCTTC
>TRBV6-5|TRBJ1-2|NA|NA
CASSVDRTLSGYTF
TGTGCCAGCAGCGTTGACAGAACCCTCTCTGGCTACACCTTC
>TRBV30|TRBJ1-1|once|NA
CAWMGEDTEAFF
TGTGCTTGGATGGGTGAGGACACTGAAGCTTTCTTT
>TRBV7-2|TRBJ2-1|NA|NA
CASSLIPVGHEQFF
TGTGCCAGCAGCTTAATACCGGTGGGTCATGAGCAGTTCTTC
>TRBV30|TRBJ1-1|NA|TRBD1
CACTGTANTEAFF
TGTGCCTGTACCGGGACAGCGAACACTGAAGCTTTCTTT
>TRBV9|TRBJ2-1|NA|TRBD2
CASSVGLALYNEQFF
TGTGCCAGCAGCGTAGGACTAGCGCTCTACAATGAGCAGTTCTTC
>TRBV24-1|TRBJ2-1|NA|TRBD2
CATSDPSGTYNEQFF
TGTGCCACCAGTGATCCTAGCGGTACCTACAATGAGCAGTTCTTC
>TRBV12-3/TRBV12-4|TRBJ1-4|NA|NA
CASSRVLNEKLFF
TGTGCCAGCAGTCGGGTTCTTAATGAAAAACTGTTTTTT